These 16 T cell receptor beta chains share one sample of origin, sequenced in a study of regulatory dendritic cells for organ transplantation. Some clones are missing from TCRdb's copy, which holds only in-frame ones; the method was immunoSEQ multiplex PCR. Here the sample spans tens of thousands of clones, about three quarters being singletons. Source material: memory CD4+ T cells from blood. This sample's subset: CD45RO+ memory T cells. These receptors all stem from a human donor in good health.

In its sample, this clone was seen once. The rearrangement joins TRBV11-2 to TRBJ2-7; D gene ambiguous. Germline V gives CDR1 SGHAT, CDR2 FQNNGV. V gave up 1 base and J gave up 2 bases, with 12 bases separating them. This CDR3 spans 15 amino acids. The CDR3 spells CASSLGRLQAYEQYF. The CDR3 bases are TGTGCCAGCAGCTTAGGGAGACTCCAAGCCTACGAGCAGTACTTC.

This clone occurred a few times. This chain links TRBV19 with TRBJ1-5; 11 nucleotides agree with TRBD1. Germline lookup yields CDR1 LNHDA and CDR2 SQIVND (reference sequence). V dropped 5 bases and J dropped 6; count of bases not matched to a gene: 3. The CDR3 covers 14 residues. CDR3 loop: CASSLGTGGQPQHF. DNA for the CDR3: TGTGCCAGTAGTCTCGGGACAGGGGGTCAGCCCCAGCATTTT.

The CDR3 coding sequence is TGTGCCAGCAGCTTAATCGGGTCAGGACTAGCGGGATATGAGCAGTTCTTC. Translating gives CASSLIGSGLAGYEQFF. The chain joins TRBV7-3 to TRBJ2-1; the match to TRBD2 covers 12 bases. V trimming: 1 base; J trimming: 8 bases; junction bases outside the gene matches: 9. This CDR3 is 17 amino acids long. The germline V gene encodes CDR1 SGHTA and CDR2 FQGTGA.

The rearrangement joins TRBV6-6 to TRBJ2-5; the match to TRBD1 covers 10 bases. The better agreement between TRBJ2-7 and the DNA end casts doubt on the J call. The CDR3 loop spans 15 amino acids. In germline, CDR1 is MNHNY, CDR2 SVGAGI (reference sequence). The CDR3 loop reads CASSKVRQGANEQYF. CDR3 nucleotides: TGTGCCAGCAGTAAGGTGAGACAGGGGGCGAACGAGCAGTACTTC.

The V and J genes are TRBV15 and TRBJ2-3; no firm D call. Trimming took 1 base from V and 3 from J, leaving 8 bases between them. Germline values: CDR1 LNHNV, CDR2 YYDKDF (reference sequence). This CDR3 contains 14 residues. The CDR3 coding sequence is TGTGCCACCAGCAGAGCCTTTAGGACAGATACGCAGTATTTT. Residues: CATSRAFRTDTQYF.

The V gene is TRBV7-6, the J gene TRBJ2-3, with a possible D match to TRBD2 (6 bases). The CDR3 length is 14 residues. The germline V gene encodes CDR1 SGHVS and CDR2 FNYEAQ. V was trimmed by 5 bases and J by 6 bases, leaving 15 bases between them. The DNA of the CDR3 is TGTGCCAGCAGCCGGGGCGGGGATTTCGATACGCAGTATTTT. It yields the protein CASSRGGDFDTQYF.

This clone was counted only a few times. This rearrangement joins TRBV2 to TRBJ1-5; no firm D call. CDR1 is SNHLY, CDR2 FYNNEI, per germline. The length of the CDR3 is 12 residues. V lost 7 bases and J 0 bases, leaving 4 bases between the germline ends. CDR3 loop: CASTYSNQPQHF. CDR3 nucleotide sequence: TGTGCCAGCACGTATAGCAATCAGCCCCAGCATTTT. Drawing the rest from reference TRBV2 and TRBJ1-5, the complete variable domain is EPEVTQTPSHQVTQMGQEVILRCVPISNHLYFYWYRQILGQKVEFLVSFYNNEISEKSEIFDDQFSVERPDGSNFTLKIRSTKLEDSAMYFCASTYSNQPQHFGDGTRLSIL.

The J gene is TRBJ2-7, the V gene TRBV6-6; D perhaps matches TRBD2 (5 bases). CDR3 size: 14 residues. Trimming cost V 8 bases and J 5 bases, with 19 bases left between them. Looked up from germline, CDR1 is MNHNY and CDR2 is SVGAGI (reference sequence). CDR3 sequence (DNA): TGTGCCAGCGCTTCTCTAGCAATCCTTAACGAGCAGTACTTC. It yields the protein CASASLAILNEQYF.

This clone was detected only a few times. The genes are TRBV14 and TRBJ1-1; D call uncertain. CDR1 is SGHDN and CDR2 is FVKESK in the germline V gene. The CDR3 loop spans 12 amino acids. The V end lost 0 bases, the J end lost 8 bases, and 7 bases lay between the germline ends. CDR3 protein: CASSQETGEAFF. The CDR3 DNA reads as TGTGCCAGCAGCCAAGAGACGGGGGAAGCTTTCTTT.

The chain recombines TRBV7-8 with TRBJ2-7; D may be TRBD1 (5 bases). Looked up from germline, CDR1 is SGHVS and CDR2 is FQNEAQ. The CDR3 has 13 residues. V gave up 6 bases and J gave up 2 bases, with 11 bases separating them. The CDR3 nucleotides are TGTGCCAGCAGTAACAGGAACACCTACGAGCAGTACTTC. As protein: CASSNRNTYEQYF.

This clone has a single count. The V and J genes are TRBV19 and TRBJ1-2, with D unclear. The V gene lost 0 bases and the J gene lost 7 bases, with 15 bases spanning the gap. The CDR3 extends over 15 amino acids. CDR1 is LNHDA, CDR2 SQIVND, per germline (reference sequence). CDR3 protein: CASSIDLRLLSGYTF. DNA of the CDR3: TGTGCCAGTAGTATAGATCTCCGTCTACTGAGTGGCTACACCTTC.

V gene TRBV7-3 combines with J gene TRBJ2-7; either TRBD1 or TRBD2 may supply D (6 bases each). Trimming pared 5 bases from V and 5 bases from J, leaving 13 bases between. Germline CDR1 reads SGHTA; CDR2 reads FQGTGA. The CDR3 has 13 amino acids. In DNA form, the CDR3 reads TGTGCCAGCAGCACAACTAGGGGGGACGAGCAGTACTTC. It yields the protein CASSTTRGDEQYF.

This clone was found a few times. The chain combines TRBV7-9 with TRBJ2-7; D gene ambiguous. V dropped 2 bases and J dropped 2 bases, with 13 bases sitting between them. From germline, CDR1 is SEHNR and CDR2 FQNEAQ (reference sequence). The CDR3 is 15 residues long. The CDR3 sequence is CASSLTSEAAYEQYF. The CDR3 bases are TGTGCCAGCAGCTTAACCTCCGAGGCAGCCTACGAGCAGTACTTC.

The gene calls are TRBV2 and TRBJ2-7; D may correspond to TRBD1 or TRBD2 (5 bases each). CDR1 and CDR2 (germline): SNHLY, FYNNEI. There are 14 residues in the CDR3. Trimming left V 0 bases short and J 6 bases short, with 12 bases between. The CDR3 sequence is CASSEALRGSEQYF. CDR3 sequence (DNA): TGTGCCAGCAGTGAAGCGCTTCGGGGCAGCGAGCAGTACTTC.

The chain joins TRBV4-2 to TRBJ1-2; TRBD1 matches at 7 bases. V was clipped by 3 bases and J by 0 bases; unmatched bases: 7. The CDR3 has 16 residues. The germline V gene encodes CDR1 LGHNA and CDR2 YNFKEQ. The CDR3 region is CASSHTGGQANYGYTF. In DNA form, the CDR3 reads TGTGCCAGCAGCCACACAGGCGGACAGGCTAACTATGGCTACACCTTC.

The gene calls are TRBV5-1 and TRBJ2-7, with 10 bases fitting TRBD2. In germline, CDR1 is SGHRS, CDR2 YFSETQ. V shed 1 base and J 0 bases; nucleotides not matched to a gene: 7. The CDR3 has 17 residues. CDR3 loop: CASSLSRQREGSYEQYF. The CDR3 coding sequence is TGCGCCAGCAGCTTGTCCCGACAGCGGGAGGGCTCCTACGAGCAGTACTTC.